This T cell receptor beta chain emerged from a study of T cells in localized non-small cell lung cancer. Study results and limitations: Higher adjacent-lung clonality was associated with shorter survival.

About this clone itself: Its antigen is not identified.

The assay was immunoSEQ multiplex PCR, and TCRdb's table has in-frame clones only and misses some. This table holds about 2,800 clones, 20% to 30% found once. Trimming left V 7 bases short and J 0 bases short, with 15 bases between. Looked up from germline, CDR1 is LNHDA and CDR2 is SQIVND (reference sequence). CDR3 length: 15 amino acids. Samples of adjacent lung lacking atypia were obtained no closer than 2 cm to the tumor margin. This TCR derives from a man aged 40-75 years with stage II lung adenocarcinoma. This chain joins TRBV19 and TRBJ1-1; possible D gene TRBD1, 5 bases. The material was normal lung tissue next to the tumor, obtained before any cancer treatment. CDR3 in amino acids: CASIPPGNLNTEAFF. Here the CDR3 DNA reads TGTGCCAGTATCCCTCCAGGGAATCTGAACACTGAAGCTTTCTTT.